Ten or more counts support the clone carrying this T cell receptor (beta chain). The junction had 10 bases not matched to a gene; V was cut back by 6 bases and J by 4 bases. Germline lookup yields CDR1 DFQATT and CDR2 SNEGSKA (reference sequence). The CDR3 spans 14 residues. TCRdb itself ran the 5' RACE reads through MiXCR, one entry per CDR3 protein. The sample includes tens of thousands of distinct CDR3 sequences, around 6.5% of them seen just once. The sample comes from a study of CD8 T cells in ankylosing spondylitis. The V gene is TRBV20-1, the J gene TRBJ2-5, with 8 nucleotides matching TRBD2. The sequence was obtained from a male donor with ankylosing spondylitis. Sequences were obtained from synovial fluid, either unsorted or a sorted T cell fraction (not recorded which). CDR3 nucleotides: TGCAGTGCCCAGGGACTAGTTAAAGGAGAGACCCAGTACTTC. Amino acid sequence: CSAQGLVKGETQYF.